These 28 T cell receptor beta chains share one sample of origin, sequenced in a study of shared clonotypes between healthy human individuals. Profiling relied on immunoSEQ multiplex PCR, and the TCRdb table lists in-frame clones only, not all of them. The sample holds fewer than 1.8 million clones, approximately 98.5% seen once. The sequenced sample consisted of naive CD4+ T cells sorted from blood. Subset of the sample: CD45RA+ positively selected. Source of these receptors: a man aged 25 to 40 in good health.

V is TRBV7-6 and J is TRBJ2-1; D is possibly TRBD1 or TRBD2 (5 bases each). The CDR3 is 18 residues long. CDR1 and CDR2 from the germline V gene are SGHVS and FNYEAQ. V lost 1 base, J lost 7 bases, and 23 bases lay in between. In nucleotides, the CDR3 is TGTGCCAGCAGCTTAGAATTAGGCCGCGCAGGGCCGGGGAATGAGCAGTTCTTC. It codes for CASSLELGRAGPGNEQFF. The complete variable domain, with remaining parts taken from reference TRBV7-6 and TRBJ2-1, reads GAGVSQSPRYKVTKRGQDVALRCDPISGHVSLYWYRQALGQGPEFLTYFNYEAQQDKSGLPNDRFSAERPEGSISTLTIQRTEQRDSAMYRCASSLELGRAGPGNEQFFGPGTRLTVL.

The rearrangement uses TRBV6-5 and TRBJ2-5; the D call may be TRBD1 or TRBD2 (5 bases each). Trimming removed 2 bases from V and 2 bases from J, with 15 bases in between. The germline CDR1 and CDR2 sequences are MNHEY and SVGAGI. The CDR3 runs to 16 residues. The CDR3 DNA reads as TGTGCCAGCAGTTACGCCCCGGGACCGGAGCAAGAGACCCAGTACTTC. Translation gives CASSYAPGPEQETQYF.

This chain uses TRBV28 with TRBJ1-5; D ambiguous. CDR1 is MDHEN, CDR2 SYDVKM, per germline. This CDR3 is built from 16 residues. V lost 6 bases and J 1 base, leaving 16 bases between the germline ends. CDR3 DNA sequence: TGTGCCAGCAGCTACCTCCCGGGAATAAGCAATCAGCCCCAGCATTTT. This codes for CASSYLPGISNQPQHF.

The rearrangement links TRBV28 to TRBJ2-3, with D unresolved. The V end lost 3 bases, the J end lost 0 bases, and 10 bases lay between the germline ends. CDR1 is MDHEN and CDR2 is SYDVKM in the germline V gene. The CDR3 runs to 15 residues. Here the CDR3 reads CASSFEDPSTDTQYF. The CDR3 region has the DNA TGTGCCAGCAGTTTCGAGGACCCTAGCACAGATACGCAGTATTTT.

The chain has TRBV10-3 and TRBJ1-1, with TRBD1 matching over 8 bases. The V segment lost 11 bases and the J segment 3 bases; nucleotides outside the gene matches: 8. The germline V gene has CDR1 ENHRY and CDR2 SYGVKD. CDR3 length: 13 amino acids. CDR3 loop: CASMTGVDTEAFF. The DNA of the CDR3 is TGTGCCTCGATGACAGGGGTGGACACTGAAGCTTTCTTT.

The V gene is TRBV5-5, the J gene TRBJ2-1, with a tentative D call TRBD2 (6 bases). V lost 4 bases and J lost 8, with 16 bases in between. Germline lookup yields CDR1 SGHKS and CDR2 YYEKEE (reference sequence). The CDR3 contains 14 residues. CDR3 loop: CASSIGGGYYEQFF. The CDR3 DNA sequence: TGTGCCAGCAGCATTGGTGGAGGGTACTATGAGCAGTTCTTC.

The gene calls are TRBV11-3 and TRBJ2-7, with D possibly matching TRBD1 (5 bases). Looked up from germline, CDR1 is SGHNT and CDR2 is YENEEA. The CDR3 has 15 amino acids. V lost 2 bases and J lost 0, with 11 bases in between. The CDR3 DNA is TGTGCCAGCAGCTTATCGAAGGGGCACTCCTACGAGCAGTACTTC. Protein product: CASSLSKGHSYEQYF.

This chain links TRBV5-8 with TRBJ1-4, with D uncertain. The CDR3 is 12 amino acids. Germline CDR1 SGHTS, CDR2 YDEGEE. Trimming took off 0 bases at V and 7 bases at J, with 4 bases between the two ends. The CDR3 reads CASSLDSEKLFF. Written as DNA, the CDR3 is TGTGCCAGCAGCTTGGACAGTGAAAAACTGTTTTTT.

The sample holds one count of this clone. The V gene is TRBV5-1, the J gene TRBJ2-1; D could derive from TRBD1 or TRBD2 (6 bases each). Trimming stripped 2 bases from V and 9 bases from J, with 15 bases between. Germline-derived CDR1 and CDR2 are SGHRS and YFSETQ. This CDR3 contains 14 residues. The CDR3 region has the DNA TGCGCCAGCAGCTTTCGGGGGCCCTACGGTGAGCAGTTCTTC. Translation gives CASSFRGPYGEQFF.

The gene calls are TRBV9 and TRBJ2-7; D call uncertain. Trimming took off 0 bases at V and 0 bases at J, with 13 bases between the two ends. Germline loops: CDR1 SGDLS, CDR2 YYNGEE. The CDR3 length is 16 residues. The CDR3 loop reads CASSVDGSRHSYEQYF. CDR3 coding DNA: TGTGCCAGCAGCGTAGATGGTTCCAGGCACTCCTACGAGCAGTACTTC.

The V call is TRBV2, the J call TRBJ1-5; TRBD1 matches 8 bases. The CDR3 covers 14 residues. CDR1 is SNHLY, CDR2 FYNNEI, per germline. The ends lost 6 bases at V and 3 bases at J; junction bases unmatched: 4. CDR3 residues: CASSADRDNQPQHF. The CDR3 DNA follows: TGTGCCAGCAGCGCGGACAGGGACAATCAGCCCCAGCATTTT.

The chain joins TRBV7-3 to TRBJ2-1; 9 positions agree with TRBD2. The length of the CDR3 is 15 residues. Losses at the gene ends were 3 bases for V and 2 bases for J; bases not matched to a gene: 2. Germline V gene lookup returns CDR1 SGHTA and CDR2 FQGTGA. The CDR3, as DNA: TGTGCCAGCAGCTTTCTAGCGGGGACCTACAATGAGCAGTTCTTC. Translation: CASSFLAGTYNEQFF.

This sequence joins TRBV7-9 and TRBJ1-4; no firm D call. Trimming removed 4 bases at V and 0 bases at J, with 6 bases between. CDR3 length equals 14 residues. Germline V gives CDR1 SEHNR, CDR2 FQNEAQ (reference sequence). The CDR3 region has the DNA TGTGCCAGCAGCTCAGGTACAACTAATGAAAAACTGTTTTTT. This sequence encodes CASSSGTTNEKLFF.

The rearrangement uses TRBV7-2 and TRBJ2-7, with D possibly being TRBD2 (5 bases). The CDR3 extends over 14 amino acids. In germline, CDR1 is SGHTA, CDR2 FQGNSA. With 1 base removed from V and 1 base from J, the gap between germline ends came to 8 bases. The CDR3 loop is CASSLGRGSYEQYF. CDR3 sequence (DNA): TGTGCCAGCAGCTTAGGTCGAGGGTCCTACGAGCAGTACTTC.

The chain uses TRBV7-8 and TRBJ2-5; TRBD1 or TRBD2 may be the D gene (5 bases each). Germline V gene lookup returns CDR1 SGHVS and CDR2 FQNEAQ. V was cut by 3 bases and J by 4 bases, with 18 bases left in between. This CDR3 region has 16 residues. The DNA for the CDR3 is TGTGCCAGCAGCTTTTACTCCCTCCGGGGCGGAGAGACCCAGTACTTC. This gives the protein CASSFYSLRGGETQYF. The variable domain in full, completed from reference TRBV7-8 and TRBJ2-5, reads GAGVSQSPRYKVAKRGQDVALRCDPISGHVSLFWYQQALGQGPEFLTYFQNEAQLDKSGLPSDRFFAERPEGSVSTLKIQRTQQEDSAVYLCASSFYSLRGGETQYFGPGTRLLVL.

J is TRBJ2-5 and V is TRBV29-1; 7 positions agree with TRBD2. Germline CDR1 SQVTM, CDR2 ANQGSEA. The length of the CDR3 is 15 residues. The V segment lost 1 base and the J segment 1 base; nucleotides outside the gene matches: 6. The CDR3 DNA is TGCAGCGTTGAAGCCTCCGGACTAGGCCAAGAGACCCAGTACTTC. Amino acid sequence: CSVEASGLGQETQYF. The whole variable domain, filled in from reference TRBV29-1 and TRBJ2-5, reads SAVISQKPSRDICQRGTSLTIQCQVDSQVTMMFWYRQQPGQSLTLIATANQGSEATYESGFVIDKFPISRPNLTFSTLTVSNMSPEDSSIYLCSVEASGLGQETQYFGPGTRLLVL.

This clone was found once. The V and J genes are TRBV2 and TRBJ2-7; D is unclear. The CDR3 sequence is 13 residues long. The germline V and J ends were trimmed by 6 bases and 0 bases, with 9 bases remaining between them. Germline V CDR1 and CDR2: SNHLY, FYNNEI. The CDR3 DNA is TGTGCCAGCAGGGACGGCACCTCCTACGAGCAGTACTTC. It translates to CASRDGTSYEQYF.

About this clone itself: In the same sample, other DNA sequences code for this CDR3. The chain has TRBV9 and TRBJ2-5, with D unclear. The CDR3 is made up of 13 amino acids. Germline assignment: CDR1 SGDLS and CDR2 YYNGEE. Trimming stripped 0 bases from V and 5 bases from J, with 8 bases between. In DNA form, the CDR3 reads TGTGCCAGCAGCGTAGGACCGGAGGAGACCCAGTACTTC. Its protein product is CASSVGPEETQYF.

This clone was counted once. The V call is TRBV18, the J call TRBJ2-5; TRBD1 matches 8 bases. The CDR3 runs 14 residues. Trimming at V came to 2 bases and at J to 5 bases, leaving 4 bases not matched to a gene. Germline CDR1 is KGHSH and CDR2 is LQKENI. As DNA, the CDR3 is TGTGCCAGCTCACCAGTGACAGGGGCCGAGACCCAGTACTTC. This codes for CASSPVTGAETQYF.

In its sample, this clone was seen a few times. This chain joins TRBV18 and TRBJ1-1; TRBD1 is a possible D gene (6 bases). The CDR3 consists of 14 residues. V was trimmed by 3 bases and J by 4 bases, leaving 12 bases between them. Per the germline V gene, CDR1 is KGHSH and CDR2 is LQKENI. The CDR3 DNA is TGTGCCAGCTCACCTAACAGGGAGGCCACTGAAGCTTTCTTT. Translation: CASSPNREATEAFF.

The chain combines TRBV7-3 with TRBJ2-1, with TRBD2 identical over 13 bases. V shed 4 bases, J shed 7 bases, and the junction held 10 bases outside the gene matches. The CDR3 is made up of 17 amino acids. CDR1 is SGHTA, CDR2 FQGTGA, per germline. CDR3 amino acids: CASSSGTSGKRGNEQFF. For the CDR3, the DNA is TGTGCCAGCAGCTCCGGGACTAGCGGGAAACGGGGGAATGAGCAGTTCTTC.

V is TRBV19 and J is TRBJ1-1, with D perhaps matching TRBD1 (5 bases). Trimming stripped 7 bases from V and 1 base from J, with 13 bases between. CDR3 size: 14 residues. CDR1 is LNHDA, CDR2 SQIVND, per germline (reference sequence). The CDR3 bases are TGTGCCAGTATTGATAGGGGCGGGAACACTGAAGCTTTCTTT. Its translation is CASIDRGGNTEAFF.

V usage is TRBV28 and J usage is TRBJ1-1; D remains unclear. This CDR3 is 13 amino acids long. V lost 7 bases and J lost 1, with 10 bases in between. Germline CDR1 MDHEN, CDR2 SYDVKM. The DNA for the CDR3 is TGTGCCAGCATCCAACAGTGGAACACTGAAGCTTTCTTT. This sequence encodes CASIQQWNTEAFF.

V and J are TRBV2 and TRBJ2-7; 8 bases align to TRBD2. Germline V CDR1 and CDR2: SNHLY, FYNNEI. V dropped 4 bases and J dropped 0; count of bases not matched to a gene: 2. There are 14 residues in the CDR3. CDR3 sequence: CASSAGLASYEQYF. In DNA, the CDR3 is TGTGCCAGCAGTGCAGGACTAGCCTCCTACGAGCAGTACTTC.

The V and J genes are TRBV7-9 and TRBJ2-3; D unresolved. From germline, CDR1 is SEHNR and CDR2 FQNEAQ (reference sequence). Trimming removed 2 bases at V and 0 bases at J, with 12 bases between. The CDR3 totals 16 residues. CDR3 sequence (DNA): TGTGCCAGCAGCTTAAAGGTCAACCTTAGCACAGATACGCAGTATTTT. This translates into CASSLKVNLSTDTQYF.

The chain joins TRBV2 to TRBJ2-1, with D hard to call. Trimming pared 4 bases from V and 5 bases from J, leaving 9 bases between. From germline, CDR1 is SNHLY and CDR2 FYNNEI. This CDR3 has 13 amino acids. CDR3 amino acids: CASSAESNNEQFF. The DNA of the CDR3 is TGTGCCAGCAGTGCCGAGTCGAACAATGAGCAGTTCTTC. Together with reference TRBV2 and TRBJ2-1, the CDR3 gives the full variable domain: EPEVTQTPSHQVTQMGQEVILRCVPISNHLYFYWYRQILGQKVEFLVSFYNNEISEKSEIFDDQFSVERPDGSNFTLKIRSTKLEDSAMYFCASSAESNNEQFFGPGTRLTVL.

CDR3 sequence reads: CAISDGGTGANVLTF. The CDR3 bases are TGTGCCATCAGTGACGGGGGAACTGGGGCCAACGTCCTGACTTTC. The chain has TRBV10-3 and TRBJ2-6; TRBD2 might be the D (6 bases). The CDR3 has 15 residues. V lost 3 bases and J 2 bases, leaving 8 bases between the germline ends. Germline CDR1 ENHRY, CDR2 SYGVKD.

The chain has TRBV28 and TRBJ2-1, with D possibly TRBD1 on 6 matching bases. CDR1 is MDHEN and CDR2 is SYDVKM in the germline V gene. The CDR3 sequence is 17 residues long. Trimming left V 6 bases short and J 4 bases short, with 22 bases between. The CDR3 DNA sequence: TGTGCCAGCAGAGGACATCAGGGGCTCTGGGGGTACAATGAGCAGTTCTTC. Translation: CASRGHQGLWGYNEQFF.